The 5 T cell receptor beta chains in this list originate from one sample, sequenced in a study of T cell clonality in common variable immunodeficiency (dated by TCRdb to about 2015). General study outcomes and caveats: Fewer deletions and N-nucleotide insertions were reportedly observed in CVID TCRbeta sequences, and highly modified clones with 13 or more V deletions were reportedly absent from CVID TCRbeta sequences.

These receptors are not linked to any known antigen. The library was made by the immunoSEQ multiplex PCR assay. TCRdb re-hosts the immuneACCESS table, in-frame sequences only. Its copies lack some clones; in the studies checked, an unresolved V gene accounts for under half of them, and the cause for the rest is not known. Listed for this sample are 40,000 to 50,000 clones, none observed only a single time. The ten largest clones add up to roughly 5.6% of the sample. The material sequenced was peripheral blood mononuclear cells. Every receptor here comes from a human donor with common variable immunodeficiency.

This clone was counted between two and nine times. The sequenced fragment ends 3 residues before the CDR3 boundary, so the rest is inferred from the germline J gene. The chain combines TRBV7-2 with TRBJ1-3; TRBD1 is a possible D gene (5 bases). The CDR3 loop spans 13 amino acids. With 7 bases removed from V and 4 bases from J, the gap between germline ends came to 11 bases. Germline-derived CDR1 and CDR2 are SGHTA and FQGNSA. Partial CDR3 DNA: TGTGCCAGCACGGGGGAGGGAGGAAACACC. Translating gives CASTGEGGNT. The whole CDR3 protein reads CASTGEGGNTIYF.

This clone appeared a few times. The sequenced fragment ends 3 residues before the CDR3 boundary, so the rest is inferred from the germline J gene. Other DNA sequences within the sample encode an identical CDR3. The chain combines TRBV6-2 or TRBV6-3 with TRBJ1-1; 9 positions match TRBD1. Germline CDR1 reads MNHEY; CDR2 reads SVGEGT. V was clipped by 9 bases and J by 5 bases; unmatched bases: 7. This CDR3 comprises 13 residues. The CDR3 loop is CASLPGQGTEAFF. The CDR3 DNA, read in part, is TGTGCCAGTTTACCGGGACAGGGAACTGAA.

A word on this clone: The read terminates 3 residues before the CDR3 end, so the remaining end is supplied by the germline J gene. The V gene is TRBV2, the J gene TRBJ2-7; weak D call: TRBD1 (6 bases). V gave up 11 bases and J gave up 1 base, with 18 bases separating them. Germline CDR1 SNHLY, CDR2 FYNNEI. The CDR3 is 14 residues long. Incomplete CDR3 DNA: TGTGCCTCAAACCGGGACACGAGATCCTACGAG. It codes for CASNRDTRSYE. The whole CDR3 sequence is CASNRDTRSYEQYF.

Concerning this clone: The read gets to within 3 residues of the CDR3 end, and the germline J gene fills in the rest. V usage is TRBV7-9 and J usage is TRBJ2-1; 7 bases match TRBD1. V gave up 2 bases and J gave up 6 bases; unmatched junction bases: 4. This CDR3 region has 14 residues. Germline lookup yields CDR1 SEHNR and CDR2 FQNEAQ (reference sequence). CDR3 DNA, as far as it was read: TGTGCCAGCAGCTTAATGTACAGGGGCAATGAG. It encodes CASSLMYRGNE. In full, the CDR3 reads CASSLMYRGNEQFF.

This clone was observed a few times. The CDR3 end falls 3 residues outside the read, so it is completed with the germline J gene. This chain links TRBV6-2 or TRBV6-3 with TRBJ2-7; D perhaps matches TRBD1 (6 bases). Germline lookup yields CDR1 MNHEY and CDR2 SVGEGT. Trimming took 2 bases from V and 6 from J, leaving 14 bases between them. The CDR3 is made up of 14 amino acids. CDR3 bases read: TGTGCCAGCAGTTACCGGACAGCTTTCGCCGAG. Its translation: CASSYRTAFAE. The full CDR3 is CASSYRTAFAEQYF.